The 18 T cell receptor beta chains listed next were all sequenced from one sample in a study of technical replicates of blood from several donors. Repertoires were generated with immunoSEQ multiplex PCR, while TCRdb's copy carries only in-frame clones and drops some. The table includes about 82,000 clones, over 90% detected once. Specimen: T cells isolated from PBMCs. The receptors originated from a human donor in good health.

This clone was detected once. The chain has TRBV28 and TRBJ1-2; 9 bases are shared with TRBD1. Germline CDR1 and CDR2: MDHEN and SYDVKM. V was pared by 3 bases and J by 8 bases, with 13 bases of the junction left unmatched. The CDR3 is 16 amino acids. In DNA, the CDR3 is TGTGCCAGCAGTTTTGTAGGGACAGGGATGCCTGGAGGCTACACCTTC. Amino acids: CASSFVGTGMPGGYTF.

The gene calls are TRBV7-2 and TRBJ1-3; 9 bases are shared with TRBD1. J gave up 4 bases and V 0 bases, and 4 bases lay outside the gene matches. The CDR3 spans 16 residues. The germline CDR1 and CDR2 sequences are SGHTA and FQGNSA. The CDR3 nucleotides are TGTGCCAGCAGCTTAGCCCGGACAGGGGCCGGAAACACCATATATTTT. It is translated as CASSLARTGAGNTIYF.

The chain uses TRBV18 and TRBJ1-1; 7 nucleotides line up with TRBD1. With V trimmed by 6 bases and J by 6 bases, 19 bases remained unmatched. The CDR3 has 17 amino acids. Germline values: CDR1 KGHSH, CDR2 LQKENI. The CDR3 bases are TGTGCCAGCTCCGCCCTAAAAAGGACAGGTTTTAGGCCTGAAGCTTTCTTT. Amino acids: CASSALKRTGFRPEAFF.

The rearrangement joins TRBV6-1 to TRBJ2-7; the D is unclear. This CDR3 has 13 residues. V was clipped by 10 bases and J by 1 base, with 14 bases between them. Looked up from germline, CDR1 is MNHNS and CDR2 is SASEGT. The CDR3 nucleotides read TGTGCCACCGAGGATAGAGCGTCCTACGAGCAGTACTTC. Encoded protein: CATEDRASYEQYF.

The chain employs TRBV4-1 and TRBJ2-7; TRBD1 matches at 9 bases. J gave up 2 bases and V 4 bases, and 9 bases lay outside the gene matches. CDR3 length: 16 amino acids. The germline gives CDR1 MGHRA, CDR2 YSYEKL. The CDR3 here is CASSRARTGVPYEQYF. CDR3 nucleotides: TGCGCCAGCAGCCGAGCCAGGACAGGGGTACCCTACGAGCAGTACTTC.

This chain links TRBV28 with TRBJ2-7, with TRBD2 matching over 14 bases. Looked up from germline, CDR1 is MDHEN and CDR2 is SYDVKM. J was trimmed by 6 bases and V by 2 bases; bases with no gene match: 6. This CDR3 has 16 residues. CDR3 bases: TGTGCCAGCAGTTTACCGGGACTAGCGGGAGTGGTCGAGCAGTACTTC. Its protein is CASSLPGLAGVVEQYF.

The chain carries TRBV5-4 and TRBJ2-1, with D possibly matching TRBD1 (5 bases). V dropped 4 bases and J dropped 4 bases, with 6 bases sitting between them. The CDR3 extends over 12 amino acids. CDR1 and CDR2 (germline): SGHNT, YYREEE (reference sequence). CDR3 coding DNA: TGTGCCAGCAGCCCAGGGTACAATGAGCAGTTCTTC. It is translated as CASSPGYNEQFF.

The chain combines TRBV27 with TRBJ1-1; D unclear. With 6 bases removed from V and 3 bases from J, the gap between germline ends came to 11 bases. Germline CDR1 MNHEY, CDR2 SMNVEV (reference sequence). The CDR3 extends over 13 amino acids. The CDR3 spells CASSFSGDTEAFF. CDR3 nucleotide sequence: TGTGCCAGCAGCTTCTCGGGTGACACTGAAGCTTTCTTT.

The chain carries TRBV28 and TRBJ2-1; 11 nucleotides match TRBD2. The germline CDR1 and CDR2 sequences are MDHEN and SYDVKM. J gave up 6 bases and V 6 bases, and 4 bases lay outside the gene matches. The CDR3 length is 14 residues. The CDR3 DNA follows: TGTGCCAGCAGCTTTAGCGGGAGGGCCAATGAGCAGTTCTTC. It is translated as CASSFSGRANEQFF.

This clone was seen only once. The chain combines TRBV6-5 with TRBJ2-3; D is unclear. Trimming took 2 bases from V and 6 from J, leaving 9 bases between them. The CDR3 has 13 amino acids. The germline V gene has CDR1 MNHEY and CDR2 SVGAGI. CDR3 sequence: CASSYTPGDTQYF. DNA for the CDR3: TGTGCCAGCAGTTACACCCCAGGCGATACGCAGTATTTT.

The V and J genes are TRBV19 and TRBJ1-5; 8 positions agree with TRBD1. The V gene end was trimmed by 9 bases and the J gene end by 10 bases; junction bases not matched to a gene: 8. The germline CDR1 and CDR2 sequences are LNHDA and SQIVND (reference sequence). The CDR3 extends over 12 amino acids. The CDR3 loop reads CASRTGLEPQHF. For the CDR3, the DNA is TGTGCCAGCCGGACAGGGTTGGAACCCCAGCATTTT.

This chain links TRBV7-9 with TRBJ1-1, with no clear D. There are 11 residues in the CDR3. Germline lookup yields CDR1 SEHNR and CDR2 FQNEAQ (reference sequence). Deletions cut 5 bases from V and 4 bases from J, with 5 bases between. CDR3 DNA sequence: TGTGCCAGCAGCCTTTCCACTGAAGCTTTCTTT. This translates into CASSLSTEAFF.

The rearrangement joins TRBV5-6 to TRBJ2-1; 10 bases are shared with TRBD2. The CDR3 length is 15 residues. Germline-derived CDR1 and CDR2 are SGHDT and YYEEEE. V lost 2 bases to trimming and J lost 9 bases; unmatched junction nucleotides: 8. This chain's CDR3 is CASSFVAGGGSEQFF. The CDR3 nucleotides are TGTGCCAGCAGCTTTGTAGCGGGAGGAGGGAGTGAGCAGTTCTTC.

The gene calls are TRBV4-1 and TRBJ1-2; 8 positions match TRBD1. The CDR3 sequence is 13 residues long. The V gene end was trimmed by 6 bases and the J gene end by 4 bases; junction bases not matched to a gene: 4. Germline V gene data show CDR1 as MGHRA and CDR2 as YSYEKL. CDR3 sequence: CASSGTGGYGYTF. The CDR3 DNA is TGCGCCAGCAGTGGGACAGGAGGCTATGGCTACACCTTC.

Comment on this clone: One end of the junction varies from germline; a read error may be responsible. The rearrangement links TRBV23-1 to TRBJ1-2, with 7 bases fitting TRBD1. TRBV23-1 counts as an open reading frame of uncertain function. This CDR3 has 11 residues. CDR3 residues: CASSQSGTANF. The CDR3 nucleotides read TGCGCCAGCAGTCAATCCGGGACAGCAAACTTC.

The V and J genes are TRBV19 and TRBJ1-5, with 7 bases lining up with TRBD1. The germline V gene has CDR1 LNHDA and CDR2 SQIVND (reference sequence). This CDR3 spans 14 amino acids. V was clipped by 8 bases and J by 4 bases; unmatched bases: 8. CDR3 DNA: TGTGCCAGTGGGGAGACAGGGATGAATCAGCCCCAGCATTTT. As protein: CASGETGMNQPQHF.

This chain joins TRBV4-1 and TRBJ2-7; the match to TRBD2 covers 9 bases. CDR3 length: 16 residues. V dropped 3 bases and J dropped 3; count of bases not matched to a gene: 9. Germline CDR1 reads MGHRA; CDR2 reads YSYEKL. CDR3 in DNA: TGCGCCAGCAGCCAGTTCCTAGCGGGATTGGACTACGAGCAGTACTTC. Encoded protein: CASSQFLAGLDYEQYF.

This chain uses TRBV10-1 with TRBJ2-3, with 8 bases aligning to TRBD2. J was trimmed by 3 bases and V by 3 bases; bases with no gene match: 5. Looked up from germline, CDR1 is WNHNN and CDR2 is SYGVQD (reference sequence). CDR3 size: 15 residues. CDR3 residues: CASSEGIAGTDTQYF. CDR3 nucleotide sequence: TGCGCCAGCAGTGAAGGAATAGCGGGGACAGATACGCAGTATTTT.